This T cell receptor beta chain stems from a study of T cell responses to AZD1222 COVID-19 vaccine. V gave up 4 bases and J gave up 12 bases; unmatched junction bases: 5. From germline, CDR1 is MNHEY and CDR2 SVGAGI. This CDR3 is built from 13 residues. The table came from immunoSEQ multiplex PCR; TCRdb's copy has only in-frame clones and leaves some out. The sample gives around 99,000 clones, 85% to 95% of which show up once; 6.2% is in the top ten. Investigators merged groups given second doses at roughly 4 or roughly 12 weeks. The TCR was taken from an adult who received the AZD1222 COVID-19 vaccine. The input for sequencing was peripheral blood, taken 28 days after the second AZD1222 dose. The gene calls are TRBV6-5 and TRBJ2-7; 14 bases map to TRBD2. The CDR3 loop reads CASSSTSGRARYF. As DNA, the CDR3 is TGTGCCAGCAGTTCGACTAGCGGGAGGGCGAGGTACTTC.